What follows is one T cell receptor (beta chain) and its context. Its antigen is currently unknown. The germline V gene encodes CDR1 DFQATT and CDR2 SNEGSKA (reference sequence). Trimming pared 6 bases from V and 5 bases from J, leaving 13 bases between. This CDR3 has 12 residues. This entry belongs to a study of post-analysis software for immune sequencing data. Unique molecular identifiers featured in each of the TCR beta cDNA libraries. A single record per CDR3 protein comes from TCRdb applying MiXCR to the PCR reads. Of approximately 440,000 distinct CDR3 sequences in the sample, under 55% were seen once. Study conclusions and caveats: Elevated frequency relative to controls characterized four or five TRBV segments in patients, TRBV5-6, TRBV5-1 and TRBV20-1 among them.

What was sequenced was blood. The chain recombines TRBV20-1 with TRBJ2-5, with D perhaps TRBD1 (5 bases). The clonotype originates from a girl between 5 and 17 years old with multiple sclerosis. CDR3 region: CSAQGTLETQYF. The CDR3 nucleotides are TGCAGTGCCCAGGGTACGTTGGAGACCCAGTACTTC.